This T cell receptor beta chain was found in a study of blood T cell repertoires in COVID-19. Data came from immunoSEQ multiplex PCR; TCRdb stores just in-frame clones and leaves some out. The table has fewer than 450,000 clones, about 91% seen once. This CDR3 comprises 16 residues. V was clipped by 4 bases and J by 0 bases, with 13 bases between them. Per germline, CDR1 PRHDT and CDR2 FYEKMQ (reference sequence). The sample consisted of peripheral blood. J is TRBJ1-3 and V is TRBV13, with D uncertain. The TCR originated in a woman aged 45 to 65 with COVID-19, enrolled during active disease. CDR3: CASSSQPESSGNTIYF. Here the CDR3 DNA reads TGTGCCAGCAGCTCACAGCCCGAGAGCTCTGGAAACACCATATATTTT.